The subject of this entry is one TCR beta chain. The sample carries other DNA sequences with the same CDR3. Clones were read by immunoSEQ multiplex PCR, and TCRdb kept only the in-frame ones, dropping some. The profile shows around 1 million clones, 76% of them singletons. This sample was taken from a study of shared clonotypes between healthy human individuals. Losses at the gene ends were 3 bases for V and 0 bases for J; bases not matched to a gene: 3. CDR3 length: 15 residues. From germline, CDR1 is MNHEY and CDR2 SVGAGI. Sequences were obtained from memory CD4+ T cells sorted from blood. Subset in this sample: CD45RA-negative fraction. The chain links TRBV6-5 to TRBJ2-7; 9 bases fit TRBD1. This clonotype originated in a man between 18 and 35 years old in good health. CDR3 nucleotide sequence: TGTGCCAGCAGTTATTCGACAGGGGGCTCCTACGAGCAGTACTTC. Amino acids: CASSYSTGGSYEQYF.